This TCR beta chain was captured by sequencing in a study of blood T cell repertoires in COVID-19. Study as a whole: PBMCs, B-cell-depleted T cells, or T cells were the source of the cDNA or gDNA that made up the material.

The ends lost 5 bases at V and 5 bases at J; junction bases unmatched: 7. This CDR3 region has 14 residues. Germline CDR1 MNHEY, CDR2 SMNVEV (reference sequence). Measured with immunoSEQ multiplex PCR; TCRdb has only the in-frame clones, and not every one. This table has over 400,000 clones, less than 90% appearing once. The chain joins TRBV27 to TRBJ1-1; 8 bases are shared with TRBD1. What was sequenced was peripheral blood. The source of this sequence is a woman aged 50 to 65 with COVID-19, enrolled during active disease. The CDR3 region has the DNA TGTGCCAGCAGTGTCAGGGGGCTAGGGACTGAAGCTTTCTTT. Translation gives CASSVRGLGTEAFF.